Presented here are 31 T cell receptor beta chains from one specimen sequenced in a study of T-cell memory formation after mild COVID-19. TCRdb processed the 5' RACE reads anew with MiXCR; each CDR3 protein has one entry. This table has tens of thousands of distinct CDR3 sequences, over 15% appearing once. The material sequenced was PBMCs or a T cell subset sorted from them (not recorded which). These receptors were collected from an adult woman who had mild COVID-19 (a few samples of this study predate the infection). Cell type and time point are not known.

This clonotype was found a few times. This chain uses TRBV4-1 with TRBJ2-7; D is unresolved. The germline V gene encodes CDR1 MGHRA and CDR2 YSYEKL. V lost 1 base, J lost 3 bases, and 7 bases lay in between. The CDR3 runs 13 residues. The CDR3 spells CASSQGTSYEQYF. The DNA for the CDR3 is TGCGCCAGCAGCCAAGGTACGAGCTACGAGCAGTACTTC.

The DNA for the CDR3 is TGTGCCAGCAGCCAAGATTCAGGGGACACTGAAGCTTTCTTT. Protein product: CASSQDSGDTEAFF. V gene TRBV3-1 combines with J gene TRBJ1-1, with TRBD1 as a possible D gene (6 bases). Trimming removed 0 bases at V and 3 bases at J, with 8 bases between. From germline, CDR1 is LGHDT and CDR2 YNNKEL (reference sequence). This CDR3 comprises 14 residues.

Written as DNA, the CDR3 is TGTGCCAGAAGCCCACAGGAGGACTACGAGCAGTACTTC. Translating gives CARSPQEDYEQYF. J is TRBJ2-7 and V is TRBV12-3 or TRBV12-4; D may be TRBD1 or TRBD2 (5 bases each). Between the trimmed V and J ends, which lost 9 bases and 3 bases, there was a span of 15 bases. The CDR3 consists of 13 residues.

This clonotype showed up just a few times. The J gene is TRBJ2-7, the V gene TRBV27; no firm D call. V was clipped by 6 bases and J by 4 bases, with 13 bases between them. The germline V gene encodes CDR1 MNHEY and CDR2 SMNVEV (reference sequence). The CDR3 has 13 amino acids. The CDR3: CASSLGRSYEQYF. The CDR3 nucleotides read TGTGCCAGCAGCTTGGGCAGATCTTACGAGCAGTACTTC.

This chain connects TRBV6-5 to TRBJ2-7; D is perhaps TRBD1 (5 bases). Germline loops: CDR1 MNHEY, CDR2 SVGAGI. Trimming took off 2 bases at V and 3 bases at J, with 8 bases between the two ends. The length of the CDR3 is 13 residues. The CDR3 protein is CASSYGADYEQYF. The DNA of the CDR3 is TGTGCCAGCAGTTACGGGGCAGACTACGAGCAGTACTTC.

This clonotype has just a few counts. The rearrangement links TRBV29-1 to TRBJ1-1; D not resolved. Per germline, CDR1 SQVTM and CDR2 ANQGSEA. V was pared by 4 bases and J by 3 bases, with 9 bases between. The CDR3 runs 12 residues. CDR3 protein: CSVGKWDTEAFF. DNA for the CDR3: TGCAGCGTTGGGAAATGGGACACTGAAGCTTTCTTT.

A few counts support this clonotype. This chain joins TRBV7-9 and TRBJ2-3; D is undetermined. The CDR3 spans 12 residues. Germline CDR1 is SEHNR and CDR2 is FQNEAQ (reference sequence). V shed 3 bases and J shed 5 bases, with 6 bases lying between them. The chain's CDR3 is CASSFPEDTQYF. The CDR3 DNA sequence: TGTGCCAGCAGCTTCCCGGAAGATACGCAGTATTTT. Variable domain in full (rest from reference TRBV7-9 and TRBJ2-3): DTGVSQNPRHKITKRGQNVTFRCDPISEHNRLYWYRQTLGQGPEFLTYFQNEAQLEKSRLLSDRFSAERPKGSFSTLEIQRTEQGDSAMYLCASSFPEDTQYFGPGTRLTVL.

The rearrangement joins TRBV19 to TRBJ2-2; D is undetermined. Trimming shortened V by 10 bases and J by 6 bases, and 18 bases separated the two germline ends. CDR1 is LNHDA and CDR2 is SQIVND in the germline V gene (reference sequence). The CDR3 covers 14 residues. The CDR3 DNA reads as TGTGCCACTGCTATGGATGATCACTCCGGGGAGCTGTTTTTT. Translation: CATAMDDHSGELFF.

This clonotype showed up just a few times. The chain couples TRBV27 to TRBJ2-7; 8 nucleotides align to TRBD1. The trim removed 10 bases at V and 3 bases at J, leaving 17 bases unmatched. Germline assignment: CDR1 MNHEY and CDR2 SMNVEV (reference sequence). This CDR3 has 16 amino acids. Here the CDR3 reads CATDDRGQSSIYEQYF. CDR3 DNA sequence: TGTGCCACCGACGACAGGGGACAGTCTTCTATCTACGAGCAGTACTTC.

A few counts support this clonotype. The chain employs TRBV5-1 and TRBJ2-3; D gene unclear. CDR3 length: 13 amino acids. Trimming removed 4 bases from V and 6 bases from J, with 12 bases in between. CDR1 and CDR2 (germline): SGHRS, YFSETQ. CDR3 nucleotide sequence: TGCGCCAGCAGCCCCTGGGCCACGGATACGCAGTATTTT. Residues: CASSPWATDTQYF.

This chain links TRBV12-3 or TRBV12-4 with TRBJ2-2; D is perhaps TRBD1 (5 bases). This CDR3 region has 13 residues. Trimming took off 5 bases at V and 5 bases at J, with 9 bases between the two ends. The CDR3 bases are TGTGCCAGCAGTGCTGGACAAACCGGGGAGCTGTTTTTT. This gives the protein CASSAGQTGELFF.

The rearrangement joins TRBV30 to TRBJ2-1, with 11 bases aligning to TRBD2. Germline loops: CDR1 GTSNPN, CDR2 SVGIG (reference sequence). The CDR3 spans 14 residues. V dropped 2 bases and J dropped 9; count of bases not matched to a gene: 6. This chain's CDR3 is CAWSLAGGIAEQFF. DNA for the CDR3: TGTGCCTGGAGTTTAGCGGGAGGGATCGCTGAGCAGTTCTTC.

This sequence joins TRBV7-7 and TRBJ2-3; TRBD1 matches 7 bases. The V and J ends lost 5 bases and 1 base, in that order; junction bases with no gene match: 6. The CDR3 consists of 15 residues. The germline gives CDR1 SSHAT, CDR2 FNYEAQ (reference sequence). The CDR3 DNA is TGTGCCAGCAGCCCCGGACAGGCACGCACAGATACGCAGTATTTT. Translating gives CASSPGQARTDTQYF.

The genes are TRBV4-3 and TRBJ1-5; D is undetermined. In germline, CDR1 is LGHNA, CDR2 YSLEER. V lost 0 bases and J lost 6, with 6 bases in between. This CDR3 has 13 amino acids. DNA of the CDR3: TGCGCCAGCAGCCAAGATCCCGGTCAGCCCCAGCATTTT. Translation: CASSQDPGQPQHF.

This clonotype was recorded a few times. The CDR3 reads CASTLGLAIYEQYF. Written as DNA, the CDR3 is TGTGCCAGCACCCTGGGACTAGCGATTTACGAGCAGTACTTC. The chain couples TRBV6-2 or TRBV6-3 to TRBJ2-7; 10 bases line up with TRBD2. In germline, CDR1 is MNHEY, CDR2 SVGEGT. The CDR3 extends over 14 amino acids. V lost 7 bases, J lost 4 bases, and 7 bases stayed unmatched.

The chain carries TRBV24-1 and TRBJ2-1, with TRBD1 as a possible D gene (5 bases). Trimming removed 4 bases at V and 8 bases at J, with 8 bases between. This CDR3 is built from 12 residues. Germline V lookup: CDR1 KGHDR, CDR2 SFDVKD. For the CDR3, the DNA is TGTGCCACCAGTGACGGACACTATGAGCAGTTCTTC. Amino acids: CATSDGHYEQFF.

The chain combines TRBV5-1 with TRBJ2-5; 14 nucleotides match TRBD2. The CDR3 has 15 amino acids. The junction had 3 bases not matched to a gene; V was cut back by 3 bases and J by 5 bases. Germline V gene data show CDR1 as SGHRS and CDR2 as YFSETQ. The CDR3 DNA reads as TGCGCCAGCAGCTCCGGGACTAGCGGGAGTGAGACCCAGTACTTC. It yields the protein CASSSGTSGSETQYF.

The rearrangement links TRBV15 to TRBJ2-1; D is unclear. Trimming removed 5 bases at V and 3 bases at J, with 8 bases between. Germline assignment: CDR1 LNHNV and CDR2 YYDKDF (reference sequence). The CDR3 is 13 residues long. This CDR3 is CATSSTRYNEQFF. The CDR3 region has the DNA TGTGCCACCAGCTCGACCCGCTACAATGAGCAGTTCTTC.

This clonotype was counted at least ten times. V usage is TRBV5-6 and J usage is TRBJ2-5; D may be TRBD1 (7 bases). V lost 1 base and J 8 bases, leaving 24 bases between the germline ends. The germline V gene has CDR1 SGHDT and CDR2 YYEEEE. This CDR3 region has 17 residues. The CDR3 DNA reads as TGTGCCAGCAGCTTGTCGACTAGTACCGACCAGGGGGATACCCAGTACTTC. This sequence encodes CASSLSTSTDQGDTQYF.

The chain links TRBV13 to TRBJ2-3; weak D call: TRBD2 (6 bases). The germline gives CDR1 PRHDT, CDR2 FYEKMQ (reference sequence). V was shortened by 3 bases and J by 2 bases, with 15 bases between the two germline ends. The CDR3 loop spans 16 amino acids. The CDR3 nucleotides are TGTGCCAGCAGCTTTGGGGGGTCCGGCCCCACAGATACGCAGTATTTT. Its protein product is CASSFGGSGPTDTQYF.

This sequence joins TRBV4-1 and TRBJ1-2, with D hard to call. V lost 4 bases to trimming and J lost 1 base, with 10 bases between them. Germline V gene lookup returns CDR1 MGHRA and CDR2 YSYEKL. The CDR3 has 14 amino acids. The CDR3 sequence is CASSPIEGNYGYTF. The CDR3 nucleotides are TGCGCCAGCAGCCCTATCGAAGGTAACTATGGCTACACCTTC.

The sample holds a few counts of this clonotype. The chain couples TRBV7-6 to TRBJ1-1; D not certain. Trimming took 6 bases from V and 0 from J, leaving 8 bases between them. This CDR3 comprises 13 residues. Germline V gene sequence: CDR1 SGHVS, CDR2 FNYEAQ. The CDR3: CASRRSVNTEAFF. For the CDR3, the DNA is TGTGCCAGCAGGAGGTCAGTGAACACTGAAGCTTTCTTT.

This clonotype was counted only a few times. CDR3 loop: CATSRSWDSAYNEQFF. Here the CDR3 DNA reads TGTGCCACCAGCAGAAGCTGGGACTCCGCCTACAATGAGCAGTTCTTC. This chain joins TRBV15 and TRBJ2-1; possible D gene TRBD2, 6 bases. The CDR3 contains 16 residues. Germline V gives CDR1 LNHNV, CDR2 YYDKDF (reference sequence). The ends were cut back, 2 bases at V and 2 bases at J, with 13 bases in the middle.

The chain links TRBV29-1 to TRBJ1-4; D remains unclear. V gave up 7 bases and J gave up 4 bases, with 13 bases separating them. The CDR3 totals 13 residues. CDR1 and CDR2 from the germline V gene are SQVTM and ANQGSEA. This chain's CDR3 is CSGRILGNEKLFF. CDR3 coding DNA: TGCAGCGGCCGGATACTTGGTAATGAAAAACTGTTTTTT.

The chain is built from TRBV13 and TRBJ2-7; D is unresolved. The CDR3 consists of 13 residues. V lost 0 bases and J 3 bases, leaving 6 bases between the germline ends. Germline V CDR1 and CDR2: PRHDT, FYEKMQ (reference sequence). The CDR3 sequence: CASSLGGFYEQYF. In DNA form, the CDR3 reads TGTGCCAGCAGCTTAGGGGGCTTCTACGAGCAGTACTTC.

V usage is TRBV9 and J usage is TRBJ2-1, with TRBD2 matching 12 bases. The CDR3 runs to 15 residues. Germline-derived CDR1 and CDR2 are SGDLS and YYNGEE. Unmatched junction bases numbered 6, after V lost 4 bases and J lost 7 bases. CDR3 coding DNA: TGTGCCAGCAGCACGGCTAGCGGGAGGGGGAATGAGCAGTTCTTC. It encodes CASSTASGRGNEQFF. The full variable domain, rest sourced from reference TRBV9 and TRBJ2-1, is DSGVTQTPKHLITATGQRVTLRCSPRSGDLSVYWYQQSLDQGLQFLIQYYNGEERAKGNILERFSAQQFPDLHSELNLSSLELGDSALYFCASSTASGRGNEQFFGPGTRLTVL.

V usage is TRBV7-2 and J usage is TRBJ2-7; 9 bases match TRBD1. Germline trimming cut 4 bases from V and 5 bases from J; bases unmatched to any gene: 6. Germline loops: CDR1 SGHTA, CDR2 FQGNSA. The CDR3 covers 14 residues. The CDR3 loop reads CASSSRDRAHEQYF. The DNA of the CDR3 is TGTGCCAGCAGCTCCCGGGACAGGGCCCACGAGCAGTACTTC.

This clonotype was seen more than once but under ten times. The chain combines TRBV6-5 with TRBJ1-5; 8 bases are a match to TRBD1. Unmatched junction bases numbered 6, after V lost 6 bases and J lost 5 bases. The germline CDR1 and CDR2 sequences are MNHEY and SVGAGI. The CDR3 loop spans 14 amino acids. In DNA, the CDR3 is TGTGCCAGCAGGTCCGGGACAGGCGATCAGCCCCAGCATTTT. The encoded protein is CASRSGTGDQPQHF.

This clonotype was counted only a few times. The V gene is TRBV4-2, the J gene TRBJ2-4, with TRBD2 as a possible D gene (5 bases). V lost 1 base, J lost 11 bases, and 15 bases lay in between. Germline CDR1 reads LGHNA; CDR2 reads YNFKEQ. The CDR3 length is 14 residues. The CDR3 DNA sequence: TGTGCCAGCAGCCAAGTGCAGACTAAGACCCTTCAGTACTTC. Translating it yields CASSQVQTKTLQYF.

This clonotype has more than one count but fewer than ten. V usage is TRBV11-2 and J usage is TRBJ2-7; D not resolved. This CDR3 is 12 amino acids long. Trimming took 2 bases from V and 6 from J, leaving 8 bases between them. The V gene's germline CDR1 is SGHAT and CDR2 FQNNGV. The CDR3 spells CASSLYPSEQYF. As DNA, the CDR3 is TGTGCCAGCAGCTTATACCCAAGCGAGCAGTACTTC.

This chain links TRBV24-1 with TRBJ2-7; no reliable D call. This CDR3 spans 15 amino acids. Germline CDR1 is KGHDR and CDR2 is SFDVKD. Between the trimmed V and J ends, which lost 1 base and 2 bases, there was a span of 11 bases. This CDR3 is CATSDLDAPTYEQYF. CDR3 nucleotides: TGTGCCACCAGTGATTTAGACGCGCCTACCTACGAGCAGTACTTC.